This TCR beta chain stems from a study of T cell repertoires in cytomegalovirus infection. TCRdb reanalysed the reads using MiXCR and keeps one entry per CDR3 protein. The sample shows around 330,000 distinct CDR3 sequences, about a sixth of them seen only once. The germline gives CDR1 SGHNT, CDR2 YYREEE (reference sequence). V was trimmed by 4 bases and J by 6 bases, leaving 13 bases between them. The CDR3 has 14 residues. This clonotype has a handful of counts. This clonotype originated in a human donor in good health (CMV status not recorded). Some clones in this sample may be carry-over from other donors' samples. The V call is TRBV5-4, the J call TRBJ1-4, with unresolved D. Input material: PBMCs. CDR3 DNA sequence: TGTGCCAGCAGCCGCGACGGTTGGGATGAAAAACTGTTTTTT. Amino acids: CASSRDGWDEKLFF.